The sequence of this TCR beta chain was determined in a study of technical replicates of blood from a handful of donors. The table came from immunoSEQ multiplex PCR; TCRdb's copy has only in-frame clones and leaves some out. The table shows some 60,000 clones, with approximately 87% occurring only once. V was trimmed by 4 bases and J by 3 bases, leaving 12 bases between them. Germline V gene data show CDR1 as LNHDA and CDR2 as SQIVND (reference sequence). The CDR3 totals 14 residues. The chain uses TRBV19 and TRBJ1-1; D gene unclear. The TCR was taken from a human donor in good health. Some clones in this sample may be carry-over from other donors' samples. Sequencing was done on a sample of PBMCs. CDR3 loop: CASSTPDADTEAFF. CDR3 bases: TGTGCCAGTAGTACACCCGACGCGGACACTGAAGCTTTCTTT. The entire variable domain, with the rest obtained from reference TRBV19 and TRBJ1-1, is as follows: DGGITQSPKYLFRKEGQNVTLSCEQNLNHDAMYWYRQDPGQGLRLIYYSQIVNDFQKGDIAEGYSVSREKKESFPLTVTSAQKNPTAFYLCASSTPDADTEAFFGQGTRLTVV.